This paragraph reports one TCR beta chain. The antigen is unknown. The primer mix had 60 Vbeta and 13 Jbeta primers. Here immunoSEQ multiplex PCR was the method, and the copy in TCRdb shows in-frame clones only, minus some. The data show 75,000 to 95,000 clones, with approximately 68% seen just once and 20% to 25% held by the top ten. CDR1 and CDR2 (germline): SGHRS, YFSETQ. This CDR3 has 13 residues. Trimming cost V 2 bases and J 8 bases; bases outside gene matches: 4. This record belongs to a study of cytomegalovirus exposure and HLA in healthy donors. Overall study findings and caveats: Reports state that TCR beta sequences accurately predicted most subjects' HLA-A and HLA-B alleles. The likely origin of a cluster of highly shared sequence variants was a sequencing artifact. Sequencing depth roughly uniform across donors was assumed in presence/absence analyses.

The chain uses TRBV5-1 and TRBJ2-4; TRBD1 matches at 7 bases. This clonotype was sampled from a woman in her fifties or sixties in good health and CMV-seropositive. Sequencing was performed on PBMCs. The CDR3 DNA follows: TGCGCCAGCAGCTTTGGACAGGCGGACATTCAGTACTTC. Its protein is CASSFGQADIQYF.